This T cell receptor (beta chain) was retrieved from a study of T cells in localized non-small cell lung cancer. Regarding the study as a whole: Heterogeneity stays possible, as sequencing covered only one tumor region. Measurement of T cell clonality placed uninvolved adjacent lung highest, above the level in tumor.

The ends were cut back, 5 bases at V and 0 bases at J, with 8 bases in the middle. The germline gives CDR1 SGHRS, CDR2 YFSETQ. This CDR3 is built from 13 residues. Using immunoSEQ multiplex PCR, the repertoire was profiled, and TCRdb retains in-frame clones only, with some absent. The table lists about 24,000 clones, roughly nine tenths of them singletons. A note on this clone: Its antigen is not identified.

This TCR derives from a woman aged 35-75 years with stage I lung adenocarcinoma. V usage is TRBV5-1 and J usage is TRBJ1-1, with D possibly matching TRBD1 (5 bases). The material was peripheral blood, obtained before any cancer treatment. The CDR3 sequence: CASRDTMNTEAFF. CDR3 bases: TGCGCCAGCAGGGACACGATGAACACTGAAGCTTTCTTT.